The next 21 T cell receptor beta chains were all read from a single sample in a study of beta chain features in type 1 diabetes. Study-wide results and caveats: Moderate but significant shortening of TCRB CDR3s was recorded in all four CD4+ subsets from Type 1 diabetes patients.

Their cognate antigens are unknown. Investigators reverse transcribed all isolated RNA, so they sequenced expressed TCRB transcripts. Profiled with immunoSEQ multiplex PCR; TCRdb holds only in-frame clones, not every one. Here the sample spans hundreds of thousands of clones, roughly 12% being singletons. The specimen was naive CD4+ T cells from blood. The receptors shown here come from a man younger than 30 with type 1 diabetes.

V gene TRBV6-1 combines with J gene TRBJ2-5; D may be TRBD1 (6 bases). Germline CDR1 reads MNHNS; CDR2 reads SASEGT. With 2 bases removed from V and 5 bases from J, the gap between germline ends came to 12 bases. This CDR3 spans 14 amino acids. The CDR3 DNA follows: TGTGCCAGCAGTGAATTGGGGGCTCGGGAGACCCAGTACTTC. As protein: CASSELGARETQYF.

CDR3 protein: CASQGQVNTYEQYF. In DNA form, the CDR3 reads TGTGCCAGCCAGGGGCAGGTAAATACCTACGAGCAGTACTTC. The rearrangement joins TRBV7-2 to TRBJ2-7; the D gene is possibly TRBD1 (6 bases). Per germline, CDR1 SGHTA and CDR2 FQGNSA. The germline V and J ends were trimmed by 8 bases and 2 bases, with 16 bases remaining between them. CDR3 length: 14 residues.

The rearrangement links TRBV7-3 to TRBJ2-1; D remains ambiguous. V lost 5 bases and J 3 bases, leaving 5 bases between the germline ends. Germline CDR1 and CDR2: SGHTA and FQGTGA. The CDR3 has 12 amino acids. CDR3 residues: CASSQDYNEQFF. CDR3 DNA: TGTGCCAGCAGCCAGGACTACAATGAGCAGTTCTTC.

This clone was seen more than once but under ten times. V gene TRBV9 combines with J gene TRBJ1-4; D uncertain. Per germline, CDR1 SGDLS and CDR2 YYNGEE. Trimming pared 3 bases from V and 3 bases from J, leaving 3 bases between. The CDR3 covers 12 residues. CDR3 protein: CASSGANEKLFF. CDR3 in DNA: TGTGCCAGCAGCGGGGCTAATGAAAAACTGTTTTTT.

The table lists this clone with a few counts. This chain joins TRBV7-2 and TRBJ1-1; unclear D gene. V gave up 2 bases and J gave up 0 bases, with 7 bases separating them. Germline V CDR1 and CDR2: SGHTA, FQGNSA. The CDR3 covers 14 residues. The CDR3 coding sequence is TGTGCCAGCAGCTTACGACGGATGAACACTGAAGCTTTCTTT. This codes for CASSLRRMNTEAFF.

This clone occurred a few times. This chain joins TRBV5-6 and TRBJ2-1; 10 positions agree with TRBD1. The CDR3 is made up of 17 amino acids. Germline V gives CDR1 SGHDT, CDR2 YYEEEE. Trimming at V came to 4 bases and at J to 0 bases, leaving 7 bases not matched to a gene. The CDR3 DNA sequence: TGTGCCAGCAGCCCCACTTGGACAGGGGGCTCCTACAATGAGCAGTTCTTC. This codes for CASSPTWTGGSYNEQFF.

The chain combines TRBV6-5 with TRBJ2-7, with TRBD1 matching 9 bases. With 2 bases clipped from V and 2 bases from J, the junction kept 4 bases outside the gene matches. The CDR3 runs to 15 residues. CDR1 MNHEY and CDR2 SVGAGI come from the germline V gene. CDR3 protein: CASSYGTGIAYEQYF. In DNA, the CDR3 is TGTGCCAGCAGTTACGGGACAGGGATCGCCTACGAGCAGTACTTC.

This chain connects TRBV6-6 to TRBJ1-6, with TRBD1 as a possible D gene (5 bases). The CDR3 loop spans 14 amino acids. Germline CDR1 reads MNHNY; CDR2 reads SVGAGI (reference sequence). The ends were cut back, 6 bases at V and 7 bases at J, with 13 bases in the middle. This chain's CDR3 is CASRDGGDNSPLHF. Here the CDR3 DNA reads TGTGCCAGCAGGGACGGAGGGGACAATTCACCCCTCCACTTT.

This clone has a handful of counts. The chain has TRBV28 and TRBJ1-1, with D unclear. V was pared by 4 bases and J by 3 bases, with 6 bases between. Germline V gene sequence: CDR1 MDHEN, CDR2 SYDVKM. This CDR3 is built from 12 residues. The CDR3 loop is CASSYPDTEAFF. CDR3 nucleotides: TGTGCCAGCAGTTACCCAGACACTGAAGCTTTCTTT.

V and J are TRBV4-1 and TRBJ2-5; the D gene could be TRBD1 or TRBD2 (5 bases each). The J call could be wrong; TRBJ2-7 is a better fit for the DNA end. Germline CDR1 reads MGHRA; CDR2 reads YSYEKL. CDR3 length: 16 residues. Written as DNA, the CDR3 is TGCGCCAGCAGCCAAGCCGGGACCGCTGTTACTTACGAGCAGTACTTC. Its translation is CASSQAGTAVTYEQYF.

This clone turned up a few times. The chain has TRBV9 and TRBJ2-2, with D uncertain. The CDR3 extends over 14 amino acids. Per the germline V gene, CDR1 is SGDLS and CDR2 is YYNGEE. In nucleotides, the CDR3 is TGTGCTAGTGCCCGGATTTCGAACACCGGGGAGCTGTTTTTT. Encoded protein: CASARISNTGELFF. The full variable domain, rest sourced from reference TRBV9 and TRBJ2-2, is DSGVTQTPKHLITATGQRVTLRCSPRSGDLSVYWYQQSLDQGLQFLIQYYNGEERAKGNILERFSAQQFPDLHSELNLSSLELGDSALYFCASARISNTGELFFGEGSRLTVL.

This clone has more than one count but fewer than ten. The CDR3: CASSGPGDSGANVLTF. DNA of the CDR3: TGTGCCAGCAGCGGACCCGGGGACTCTGGGGCCAACGTCCTGACTTTC. V usage is TRBV7-6 and J usage is TRBJ2-6; perhaps TRBD2 as D (5 bases). Germline V gives CDR1 SGHVS, CDR2 FNYEAQ. Trimming removed 5 bases from V and 0 bases from J, with 11 bases in between. The CDR3 consists of 16 residues. The entire variable domain, with the rest obtained from reference TRBV7-6 and TRBJ2-6, is as follows: GAGVSQSPRYKVTKRGQDVALRCDPISGHVSLYWYRQALGQGPEFLTYFNYEAQQDKSGLPNDRFSAERPEGSISTLTIQRTEQRDSAMYRCASSGPGDSGANVLTFGAGSRLTVL.

This clone was counted only a few times. CDR3 nucleotides: TGTGCCATCAGTGACCTAACAGGGGGAAGGGGGGAGCAGTTCTTC. Protein product: CAISDLTGGRGEQFF. The chain joins TRBV10-3 to TRBJ2-1; 8 nucleotides line up with TRBD1. Germline V gene lookup returns CDR1 ENHRY and CDR2 SYGVKD. V shed 3 bases, J shed 10 bases, and the junction held 11 bases outside the gene matches. The CDR3 is 15 residues long.

This clone came up a few times. The chain is built from TRBV30 and TRBJ1-1; possible D gene TRBD1, 5 bases. The CDR3 runs 15 residues. Per germline, CDR1 GTSNPN and CDR2 SVGIG (reference sequence). V was pared by 3 bases and J by 2 bases, with 16 bases between. CDR3 nucleotide sequence: TGTGCCTGGAGGAAATCCTGGGGGGGTAACACTGAAGCTTTCTTT. Translated: CAWRKSWGGNTEAFF.

The V call is TRBV5-4, the J call TRBJ2-5; no definite D call. V lost 0 bases, J lost 2 bases, and 8 bases lay in between. The CDR3 sequence is 14 residues long. In germline, CDR1 is SGHNT, CDR2 YYREEE (reference sequence). CDR3 bases: TGTGCCAGCAGCTTGGGACTCTCACAAGAGACCCAGTACTTC. This translates into CASSLGLSQETQYF.

The gene calls are TRBV1 and TRBJ2-7; the DNA was not used to check the table's D call, TRBD2. TRBV1 is a known pseudogene. This CDR3 comprises 14 residues. The CDR3 DNA sequence: TGCACCAGGACCCACCCTCGGGGTCCATACGAGCAGTACTTC. It translates to CTRTHPRGPYEQYF.

The chain recombines TRBV29-1 with TRBJ2-6; a possible D gene is TRBD2 (6 bases). V was trimmed by 4 bases and J by 0 bases, leaving 7 bases between them. The CDR3 runs to 14 residues. From germline, CDR1 is SQVTM and CDR2 ANQGSEA. The CDR3, as DNA: TGCAGCGTTGGGCGGGACTCTGGGGCCAACGTCCTGACTTTC. Amino acid sequence: CSVGRDSGANVLTF. Supplemented by reference TRBV29-1 and TRBJ2-6, the full variable domain reads SAVISQKPSRDICQRGTSLTIQCQVDSQVTMMFWYRQQPGQSLTLIATANQGSEATYESGFVIDKFPISRPNLTFSTLTVSNMSPEDSSIYLCSVGRDSGANVLTFGAGSRLTVL.

This clone was observed a few times. The rearrangement links TRBV6-6 to TRBJ2-1; D ambiguous. V shed 2 bases and J shed 8 bases, with 4 bases lying between them. Germline CDR1 MNHNY, CDR2 SVGAGI (reference sequence). CDR3 size: 11 residues. This chain's CDR3 is CASSYRDEQFF. The CDR3 nucleotides read TGTGCCAGCAGTTACCGCGATGAGCAGTTCTTC.

This clone has just a few counts. The rearrangement links TRBV5-4 to TRBJ2-3; 12 bases match TRBD1. The CDR3 consists of 17 residues. Germline-derived CDR1 and CDR2 are SGHNT and YYREEE (reference sequence). After removal of 1 base from V and 5 bases from J, the junction contained 8 bases not matched to a gene. The CDR3 DNA reads as TGTGCCAGCAGCTTGCCCTTGGGACAGGGGGCGGAAGATACGCAGTATTTT. Encoded protein: CASSLPLGQGAEDTQYF.

This clone was seen a few times. The V and J genes are TRBV6-5 and TRBJ1-1; D is unclear. V was cut by 0 bases and J by 1 base, with 9 bases left in between. Germline lookup yields CDR1 MNHEY and CDR2 SVGAGI. The CDR3 extends over 15 amino acids. This CDR3 is CASSYSSKGNTEAFF. CDR3 nucleotide sequence: TGTGCCAGCAGTTACTCGTCGAAGGGGAACACTGAAGCTTTCTTT.

This clone turned up a few times. This chain joins TRBV30 and TRBJ2-7; D possibly corresponds to TRBD1 (6 bases). V shed 3 bases and J shed 4 bases, with 19 bases lying between them. CDR1 and CDR2 from the germline V gene are GTSNPN and SVGIG (reference sequence). The CDR3 loop spans 15 amino acids. The CDR3 loop reads CAWSEQGRSLYEQYF. In nucleotides, the CDR3 is TGTGCCTGGAGCGAACAGGGTAGGTCTTTGTACGAGCAGTACTTC.